A selection of T cell receptor beta chains follows, all from one sample in a study of vaccination and CD4 T cells after COVID-19. Via MiXCR, TCRdb re-called the PCR reads, giving one row per CDR3 protein. In the table there are 18,000 or so distinct CDR3 sequences, under 30% of which are singletons. Antigens for these TCRs are unknown. Input material: cultured CD4+ T cells from blood. The receptors come from a human donor with COVID-19. CDR3s include the opening cysteine and the closing phenylalanine or tryptophan. Not all rows give a size; the values are once, few, many and, for expanded clones, a class.

size: NA; V: TRBV20-1; J: TRBJ1-2; length: 16; CDR3: CSARVTVFPTNYGYTF
size: NA; V: TRBV19; J: TRBJ1-1; length: 14; CDR3: CASSLLLPNTEAFF
size: few; V: TRBV20-1; J: TRBJ2-2; length: 13; CDR3: CSLRTGRAGELFF
size: NA; V: TRBV5-6; J: TRBJ1-2; length: 11; CDR3: CASSWTYGYTF
size: NA; V: TRBV12-3/TRBV12-4; J: TRBJ1-2; length: 15; CDR3: CASSLSRRSNYGYTF
size: few; V: TRBV9; J: TRBJ2-3; length: 14; CDR3: CASTPGDRTDTQYF
size: few; V: TRBV7-7; J: TRBJ2-5; length: 13; CDR3: CASSLQIGETQYF
size: NA; V: TRBV25-1; J: TRBJ1-1; length: 13; CDR3: CASSEMSNTEAFF
size: NA; V: TRBV11-2; J: TRBJ2-7; length: 14; CDR3: CASTPGTGGYEQYF
size: few; V: TRBV14; J: TRBJ2-7; length: 14; CDR3: CASSQPGLAYEQYF
size: medium-sized; V: TRBV6-1; J: TRBJ1-2; length: 13; CDR3: CASSLLDRAGGTF
size: NA; V: TRBV2; J: TRBJ2-2; length: 14; CDR3: CASTSTGSVGELFF
size: NA; V: TRBV5-6; J: TRBJ1-5; length: 16; CDR3: CASSLGRSDPNQPQHF
size: few; V: TRBV7-2; J: TRBJ2-7; length: 14; CDR3: CASTRRGDRGEQYF
size: NA; V: TRBV11-3; J: TRBJ1-1; length: 13; CDR3: CASSQDSYTEAFF
size: NA; V: TRBV5-6; J: TRBJ2-5; length: 14; CDR3: CASSVTGTGETQYF
size: few; V: TRBV27; J: TRBJ1-5; length: 15; CDR3: CASSLGQGLNQPQHF
size: few; V: TRBV2; J: TRBJ1-2; length: 15; CDR3: CASTGQGVMGYGYTF
size: NA; V: TRBV20-1; J: TRBJ2-5; length: 15; CDR3: CSASFLAGGGETQYF
size: NA; V: TRBV30; J: TRBJ1-3; length: 15; CDR3: CAWMSGGGSGNTIYF
size: NA; V: TRBV11-2; J: TRBJ1-6; length: 18; CDR3: CASSPSGNEGPYNSPLHF
size: NA; V: TRBV28; J: TRBJ2-5; length: 15; CDR3: CASSLGQRSGETQYF
size: few; V: TRBV7-3; J: TRBJ2-1; length: 19; CDR3: CASSLNRGGSGGAINEQFF
size: NA; V: TRBV5-4; J: TRBJ2-2; length: 15; CDR3: CASSLATANTGELFF
size: few; V: TRBV12-3/TRBV12-4; J: TRBJ1-5; length: 16; CDR3: CASSLSGTGGIQPQHF
size: NA; V: TRBV10-2; J: TRBJ2-3; length: 13; CDR3: CASSIGLSDTQYF
size: few; V: TRBV6-2/TRBV6-3; J: TRBJ2-3; length: 14; CDR3: CASTPPRGDGAQYF
size: NA; V: TRBV12-3/TRBV12-4; J: TRBJ1-2; length: 15; CDR3: CASSLAGSVSYGYTF
size: NA; V: TRBV21-1; J: TRBJ1-5; length: 18; CDR3: CASSKTTPGALSNQPQHF
size: NA; V: TRBV6-1; J: TRBJ2-3; length: 14; CDR3: CASRRQGATDTQYF
size: NA; V: TRBV7-8; J: TRBJ1-6; length: 18; CDR3: CASSLNRKPNIYNSPLHF
size: few; V: TRBV2; J: TRBJ1-2; length: 17; CDR3: CASSEWIGQGSSYGYTF
size: NA; V: TRBV7-9; J: TRBJ1-2; length: 13; CDR3: CASSRDTNYGYTF
size: NA; V: TRBV9; J: TRBJ1-6; length: 15; CDR3: CASSARDRGNSPLHF
size: NA; V: TRBV6-4; J: TRBJ1-5; length: 17; CDR3: CASSDWGQLNSNQPQHF
size: few; V: TRBV19; J: TRBJ1-5; length: 16; CDR3: CASSIEDRGEGQPQHF
size: NA; V: TRBV5-5; J: TRBJ1-2; length: 15; CDR3: CASSLATNPGNGYTF
size: few; V: TRBV18; J: TRBJ2-2; length: 14; CDR3: CASSRITGPGELFF
size: NA; V: TRBV7-3; J: TRBJ2-5; length: 19; CDR3: CASSLMGPGLAGIQETQYF
size: NA; V: TRBV9; J: TRBJ2-3; length: 13; CDR3: CASSVDHRDTQYF
size: few; V: TRBV7-8; J: TRBJ1-2; length: 14; CDR3: CASSLDLRRDGYTF
size: NA; V: TRBV12-5; J: TRBJ2-3; length: 11; CDR3: CASGLSDTQYF
size: NA; V: TRBV11-2; J: TRBJ1-2; length: 12; CDR3: CAEDRQGYGYTF
size: few; V: TRBV6-1; J: TRBJ2-7; length: 13; CDR3: CASSRQGVYEQYF
size: few; V: TRBV20-1; J: TRBJ2-3; length: 15; CDR3: CSAPDWKRRTDTQYF
size: NA; V: TRBV30; J: TRBJ2-3; length: 16; CDR3: CAWGSRGLVVSDTQYF
size: few; V: TRBV5-1; J: TRBJ1-2; length: 13; CDR3: CASSEGGAYGYTF
size: NA; V: TRBV20-1; J: TRBJ1-5; length: 15; CDR3: CSARDVQQGNQPQHF
size: medium-sized; V: TRBV27; J: TRBJ1-6; length: 14; CDR3: CASSPGQNNSPLHF
size: few; V: TRBV7-3; J: TRBJ2-3; length: 12; CDR3: CASSGDGDTQYF
size: NA; V: TRBV9; J: TRBJ2-3; length: 15; CDR3: CASSVVRGATDTQYF